This T cell receptor beta chain was obtained from a study of cytomegalovirus exposure and HLA in healthy donors. V was clipped by 5 bases and J by 5 bases, with 24 bases between them. Germline V lookup: CDR1 SGHTA, CDR2 FQGNSA. This CDR3 has 17 amino acids. The PCR was carried out with 60 Vbeta primers and 13 Jbeta primers. Profiling relied on immunoSEQ multiplex PCR, and the TCRdb table lists in-frame clones only, not all of them. The table has nearly 95,000 clones, 63% seen once. This clone was seen only once. What it binds is not known. Broader study findings: Overall, around 150 TCR beta chains were annotated as cytomegalovirus-associated. Some V segments, including TRBV6-2 and TRBV6-3, were excluded as indistinguishable. In a later analysis, TCR beta V- and J-gene trimming was associated with a missense DCLRE1C variant.

The chain couples TRBV7-2 to TRBJ2-5; perhaps TRBD1 as D (6 bases). The TCR originated in a woman under 40 in good health and CMV-seronegative. Sequenced input: PBMCs. CDR3 in DNA: TGTGCCAGCAGCCTAAGGCGACCCAGAGGGGGTATGGAGACCCAGTACTTC. It specifies CASSLRRPRGGMETQYF.